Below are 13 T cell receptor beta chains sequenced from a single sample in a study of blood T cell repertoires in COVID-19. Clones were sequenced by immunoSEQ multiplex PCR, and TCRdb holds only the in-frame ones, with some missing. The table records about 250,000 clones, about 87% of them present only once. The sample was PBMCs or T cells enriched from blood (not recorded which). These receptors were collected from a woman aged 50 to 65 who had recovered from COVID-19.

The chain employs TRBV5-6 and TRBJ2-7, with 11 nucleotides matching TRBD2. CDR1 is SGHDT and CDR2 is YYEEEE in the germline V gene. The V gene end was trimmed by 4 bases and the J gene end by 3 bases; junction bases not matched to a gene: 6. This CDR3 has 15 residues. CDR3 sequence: CASSKRLAGFYEQYF. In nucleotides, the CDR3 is TGTGCCAGCAGCAAAAGACTAGCGGGATTCTACGAGCAGTACTTC. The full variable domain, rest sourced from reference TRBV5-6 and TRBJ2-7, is DAGVTQSPTHLIKTRGQQVTLRCSPKSGHDTVSWYQQALGQGPQFIFQYYEEEERQRGNFPDRFSGHQFPNYSSELNVNALLLGDSALYLCASSKRLAGFYEQYFGPGTRLTVT.

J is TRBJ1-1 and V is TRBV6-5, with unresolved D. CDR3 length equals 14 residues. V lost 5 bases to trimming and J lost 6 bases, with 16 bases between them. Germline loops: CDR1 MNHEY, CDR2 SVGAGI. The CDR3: CASSLSNGVSEAFF. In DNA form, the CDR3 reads TGTGCCAGCAGTCTATCTAACGGGGTGTCTGAAGCTTTCTTT.

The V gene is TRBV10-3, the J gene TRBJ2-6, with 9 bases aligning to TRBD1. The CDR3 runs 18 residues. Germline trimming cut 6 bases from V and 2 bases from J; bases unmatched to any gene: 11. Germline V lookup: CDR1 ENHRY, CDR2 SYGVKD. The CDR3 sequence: CAISEFPGQGTGANVLTF. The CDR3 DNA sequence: TGTGCCATCAGCGAATTTCCGGGACAGGGAACTGGGGCCAACGTCCTGACTTTC.

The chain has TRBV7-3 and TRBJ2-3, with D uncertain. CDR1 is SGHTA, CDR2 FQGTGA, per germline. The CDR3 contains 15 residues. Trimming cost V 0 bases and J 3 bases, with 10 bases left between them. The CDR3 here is CASSLTPTRTDTQYF. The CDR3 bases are TGTGCCAGCAGCTTAACGCCTACGCGGACAGATACGCAGTATTTT.

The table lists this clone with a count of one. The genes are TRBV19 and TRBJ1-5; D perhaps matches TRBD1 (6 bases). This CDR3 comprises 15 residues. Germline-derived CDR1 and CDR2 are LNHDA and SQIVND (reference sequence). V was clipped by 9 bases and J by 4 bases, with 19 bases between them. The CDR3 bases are TGTGCCAGCCAAAGGGTACAGGGCGGGAATCAGCCCCAGCATTTT. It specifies CASQRVQGGNQPQHF. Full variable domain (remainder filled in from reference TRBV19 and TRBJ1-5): DGGITQSPKYLFRKEGQNVTLSCEQNLNHDAMYWYRQDPGQGLRLIYYSQIVNDFQKGDIAEGYSVSREKKESFPLTVTSAQKNPTAFYLCASQRVQGGNQPQHFGDGTRLSIL.

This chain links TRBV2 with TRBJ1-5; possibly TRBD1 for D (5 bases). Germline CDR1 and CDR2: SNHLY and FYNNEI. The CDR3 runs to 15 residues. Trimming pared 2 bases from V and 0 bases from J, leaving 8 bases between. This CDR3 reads CASSEWGLSNQPQHF. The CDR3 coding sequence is TGTGCCAGCAGTGAATGGGGACTTAGCAATCAGCCCCAGCATTTT.

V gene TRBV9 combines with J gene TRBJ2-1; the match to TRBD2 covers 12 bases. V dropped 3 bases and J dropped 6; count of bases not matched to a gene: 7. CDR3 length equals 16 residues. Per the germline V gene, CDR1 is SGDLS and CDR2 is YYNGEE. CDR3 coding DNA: TGTGCCAGCAGCGGACCGGGACTAGCGGGTGGCAATGAGCAGTTCTTC. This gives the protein CASSGPGLAGGNEQFF.

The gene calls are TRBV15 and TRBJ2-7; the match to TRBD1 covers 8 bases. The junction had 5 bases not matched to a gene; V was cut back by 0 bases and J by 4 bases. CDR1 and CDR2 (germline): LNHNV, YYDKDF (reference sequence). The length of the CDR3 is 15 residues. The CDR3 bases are TGTGCCACCAGCAGAGATAGGGACAGGAGATACGAGCAGTACTTC. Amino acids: CATSRDRDRRYEQYF.

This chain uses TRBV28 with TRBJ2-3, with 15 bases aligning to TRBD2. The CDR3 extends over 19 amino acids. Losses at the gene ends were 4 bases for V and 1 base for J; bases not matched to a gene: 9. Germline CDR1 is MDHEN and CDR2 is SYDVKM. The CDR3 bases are TGTGCCAGCAGTTCCCACGGGACTAGCGGGAGGTGGGGCACAGATACGCAGTATTTT. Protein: CASSSHGTSGRWGTDTQYF.

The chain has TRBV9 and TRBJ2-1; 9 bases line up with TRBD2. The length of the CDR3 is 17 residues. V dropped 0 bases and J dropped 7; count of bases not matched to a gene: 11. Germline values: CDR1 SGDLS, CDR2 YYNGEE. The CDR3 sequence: CASSVAAGGSGGNEQFF. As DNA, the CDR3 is TGTGCCAGCAGCGTAGCAGCGGGGGGCTCTGGAGGGAATGAGCAGTTCTTC.

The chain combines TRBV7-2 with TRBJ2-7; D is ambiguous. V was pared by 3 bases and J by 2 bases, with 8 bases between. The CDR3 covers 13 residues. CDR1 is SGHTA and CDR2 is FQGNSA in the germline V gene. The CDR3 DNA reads TGTGCCAGCAGCTTGGATCAGGCCTACGAGCAGTACTTC. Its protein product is CASSLDQAYEQYF.

In DNA form, the CDR3 reads TGTGCCAGTAGTATTATAGTCGGAGAGACCCAGTACTTC. This encodes CASSIIVGETQYF. This chain uses TRBV19 with TRBJ2-5; no clear D gene. The CDR3 length is 13 residues. Germline V CDR1 and CDR2: LNHDA, SQIVND (reference sequence). V lost 3 bases, J lost 4 bases, and 9 bases lay in between.

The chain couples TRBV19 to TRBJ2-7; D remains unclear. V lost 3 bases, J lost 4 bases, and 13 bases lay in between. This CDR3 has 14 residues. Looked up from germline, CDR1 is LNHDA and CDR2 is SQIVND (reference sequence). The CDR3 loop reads CASSIGSRNYEQYF. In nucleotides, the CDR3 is TGTGCCAGTAGTATCGGAAGCAGGAATTACGAGCAGTACTTC.